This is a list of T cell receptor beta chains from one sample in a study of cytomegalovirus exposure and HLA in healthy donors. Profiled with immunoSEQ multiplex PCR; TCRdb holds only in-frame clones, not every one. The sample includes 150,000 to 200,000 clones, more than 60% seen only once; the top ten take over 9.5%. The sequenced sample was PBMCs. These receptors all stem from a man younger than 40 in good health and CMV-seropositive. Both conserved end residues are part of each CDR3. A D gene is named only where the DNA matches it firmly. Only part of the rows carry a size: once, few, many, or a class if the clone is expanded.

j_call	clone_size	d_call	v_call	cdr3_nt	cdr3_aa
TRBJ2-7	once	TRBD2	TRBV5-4	TGTGCCAGCAGCTTCACTAGCGGGAGAAGTTACGAGCAGTACTTC	CASSFTSGRSYEQYF
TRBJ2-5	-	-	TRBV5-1	TGCGCCAGCAGCTGGGTAGGGCGGGACCAAGAGACCCAGTACTTC	CASSWVGRDQETQYF
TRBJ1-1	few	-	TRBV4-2	TGTGCCAGCAGCTTCACACAGGGGAACACTGAAGCTTTCTTT	CASSFTQGNTEAFF
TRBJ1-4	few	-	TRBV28	TGTGCCAGCAGGTTCGCAACTAATGAAAAACTGTTTTTT	CASRFATNEKLFF
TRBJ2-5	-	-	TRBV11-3	TGTGCCAGCAGCTCCTCTTACTATCAGGGGTGGGAGACCCAGTACTTC	CASSSSYYQGWETQYF
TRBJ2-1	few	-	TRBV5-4	TGTGCCAGCAGCTTGGCTGGCGGGATTCCCCCCTACAATGAGCAGTTCTTC	CASSLAGGIPPYNEQFF
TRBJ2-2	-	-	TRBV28	TGTGCCAGCAGTCCACCCCCAGGGATCCCCACCGGGGAGCTGTTTTTT	CASSPPPGIPTGELFF
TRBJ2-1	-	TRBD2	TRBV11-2	TGTGCCAGCAGCTTAGTTGCCAGCGGGAGGGCCAGGGCATTCGAGCAGTTCTTC	CASSLVASGRARAFEQFF
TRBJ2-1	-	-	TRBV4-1	TGCGCCAGCAGCCAAGATATTCTCAGGGGTGAGCAGTTCTTC	CASSQDILRGEQFF
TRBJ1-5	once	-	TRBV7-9	TGTGCCAGCAGCCGCGGAGCGGGGAATCAGCCCCAGCATTTT	CASSRGAGNQPQHF
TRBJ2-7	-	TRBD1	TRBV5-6	TGTGCCAGCAGTTCCGCCCCGGGACAGGGTCCCTACGGGCAGTACTTC	CASSSAPGQGPYGQYF
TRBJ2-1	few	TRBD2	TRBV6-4	TGTGCCAGCAGTGAGGAGACTAGCGACTACAATGAGCAGTTCTTC	CASSEETSDYNEQFF
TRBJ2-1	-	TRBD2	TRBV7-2	TGTGCCAGCAGGTGGGGGGGAATCAGTAGCTCCTACAATGAGCAGTTCTTC	CASRWGGISSSYNEQFF
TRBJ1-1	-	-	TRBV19	TGTGCCAGTAGTATCTGGGCAGGGGTGATGAACACTGAAGCTTTCTTT	CASSIWAGVMNTEAFF
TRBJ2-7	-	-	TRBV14	TGTGCCAGCAGCCAAGGTTCTACTCGTTCCTACGAGCAGTACTTC	CASSQGSTRSYEQYF
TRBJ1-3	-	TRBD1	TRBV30	TGTGCCTGGACGGGACAGACGCCAAACACCATATATTTT	CAWTGQTPNTIYF
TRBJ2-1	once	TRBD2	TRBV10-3	TGTGCCGCCCGCCCGGGAGGAGAAATCCATGAGCAGTTCTTC	CAARPGGEIHEQFF
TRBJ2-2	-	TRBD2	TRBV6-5	TGTGCCAGCGGCCGGGACTATGAGAATCCCGGGGAGCTGTTTTTT	CASGRDYENPGELFF
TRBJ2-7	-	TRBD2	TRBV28	TGTGCCAGCAGTTTATGGGGACTACCCTACGAGCAGTACTTC	CASSLWGLPYEQYF
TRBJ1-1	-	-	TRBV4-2	TGTGCCAGCAGCCAAACAGGGTTGAACACTGAAGCTTTCTTT	CASSQTGLNTEAFF
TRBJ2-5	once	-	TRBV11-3	TGTGCCAGCAGCTTAGGGTGGCGCGGAGAGACCCAGTACTTC	CASSLGWRGETQYF
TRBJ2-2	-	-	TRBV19	TGTGCCAGCGGGGGGCGGGGTGGGTCCGGGGAGCTGTTTTTT	CASGGRGGSGELFF
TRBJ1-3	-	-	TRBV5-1	TGCGCCAGCAGCGGAGGGGACTCTGGAAACACCATATATTTT	CASSGGDSGNTIYF
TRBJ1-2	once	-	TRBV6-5	TGTGCCAGCAGTTACTCGTCCAGGGAGGATGGCTACACCTTC	CASSYSSREDGYTF
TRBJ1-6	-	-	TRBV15	TGTGCCACCAGCAGAGATAGACAGATTAATTCACCCCTCCACTTT	CATSRDRQINSPLHF
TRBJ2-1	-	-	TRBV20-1	TGCAGTGCAGAGGGATACAATGAGCAGTTCTTC	CSAEGYNEQFF
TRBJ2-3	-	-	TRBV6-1	TGTGCCAGCAGTGAATTTAGCGCCCGCACAGATACGCAGTATTTT	CASSEFSARTDTQYF
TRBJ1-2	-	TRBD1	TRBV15	TGTGCCACCAGCAGGCCAGGGACAGAGACTAACTATGGCTACACCTTC	CATSRPGTETNYGYTF
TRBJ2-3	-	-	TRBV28	TGTGCCAGCAGTCAGCCGGGGAGCAGCACTGGTACGCAGTATTTT	CASSQPGSSTGTQYF
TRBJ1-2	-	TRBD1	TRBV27	TGTGCCAGCCGGACAGGAGATCAGAATGGCTACACCTTC	CASRTGDQNGYTF
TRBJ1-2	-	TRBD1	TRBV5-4	TGTGCCAGCAGCCCCTCCGGGACAGGGGGGTATGGCTACACCTTC	CASSPSGTGGYGYTF
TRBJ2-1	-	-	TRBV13	TGTGCCAGCAGCCCTTACGGCAGGTGGGTTTCCAATGAGCAGTTCTTC	CASSPYGRWVSNEQFF
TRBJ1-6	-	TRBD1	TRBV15	TGTGCCACCAGCAGCAGACAGGGAAATTCACCCCTCCACTTT	CATSSRQGNSPLHF
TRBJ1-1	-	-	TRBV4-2	TGTGCCAGCGGCCAAGCCTTCGGGGGGGCGCGTGGCACTGAAGCTTTCTTT	CASGQAFGGARGTEAFF
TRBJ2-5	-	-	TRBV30	TGTGCCTGGAGTGTTTCCAGTGTGGAGACCCAGTACTTC	CAWSVSSVETQYF
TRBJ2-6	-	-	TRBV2	TGTGCCAGCAGTGAAGTGGCCTTCAACGTCCTGACTTTC	CASSEVAFNVLTF
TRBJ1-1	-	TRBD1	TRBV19	TGTGCCAGCGACAGGGCTAACACTGAAGCTTTCTTT	CASDRANTEAFF
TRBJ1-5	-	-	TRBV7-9	TGTGCCAGCAGCTCGGGGGGAGGGCCTCAGCCCCAGCATTTT	CASSSGGGPQPQHF
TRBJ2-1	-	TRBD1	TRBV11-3	TGTGCCAGCACCGGACAGGGCAATCACAATGAGCAGTTCTTC	CASTGQGNHNEQFF
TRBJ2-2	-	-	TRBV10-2	TGCGCCAGCAGTGTGCGGACAGACACCGGGGAGCTGTTTTTT	CASSVRTDTGELFF
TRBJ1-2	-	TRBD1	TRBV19	TGTGCCAGCCGGGCGACAGGGGGCTATGGCTACACCTTC	CASRATGGYGYTF
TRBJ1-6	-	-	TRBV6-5	TGTGCCAGCAGTAAGGACAGATATTCACCCCTCCACTTT	CASSKDRYSPLHF
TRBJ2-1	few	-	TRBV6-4	TGTGCCAGCAGTGACTCTAGCGGCAATGAGCAGTTCTTC	CASSDSSGNEQFF
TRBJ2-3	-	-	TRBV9	TGTGCCAGCACCGGCACAGATACGCAGTATTTT	CASTGTDTQYF
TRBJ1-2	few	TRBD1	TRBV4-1	TGCGCCAGCAGCCAAGACCCCGGGACAGGCTATGGCTACACCTTC	CASSQDPGTGYGYTF
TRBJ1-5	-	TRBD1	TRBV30	TGTGCCTGGAGTGTCCAGGGGGCGGTTTGGGGCAATCAGCCCCAGCATTTT	CAWSVQGAVWGNQPQHF
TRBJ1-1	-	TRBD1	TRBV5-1	TGCGCCAGCAGCACAGGGACAGGGGGGGGCACTGAAGCTTTCTTT	CASSTGTGGGTEAFF
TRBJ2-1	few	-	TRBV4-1	TGCGCCAGCAGCCAAGTGGGCAGCATTCCCTACAATGAGCAGTTCTTC	CASSQVGSIPYNEQFF